These 3 T cell receptor beta chains were all obtained from the same sample, sequenced in a study of blood T cell repertoires in COVID-19 (dated by TCRdb to about 2020). Library method: the immunoSEQ multiplex PCR assay. The clones in this table, taken by TCRdb from immuneACCESS, are in-frame only. Not every clone is retained; where verified, under half of the shortfall comes from an unresolved V gene, and the cause of the rest is unknown. This sample has roughly 400,000 clones in its table, and roughly 92% of those were observed once. 0.8% to 0.9% of the sample rests with the top ten. Specimen: PBMCs or T cells enriched from blood (not recorded which). The source is a woman aged 35 to 49 who had been exposed to COVID-19.

The chain joins TRBV19 to TRBJ2-5; 9 positions agree with TRBD2. Per germline, CDR1 LNHDA and CDR2 SQIVND (reference sequence). Germline trimming cut 6 bases from V and 5 bases from J; bases unmatched to any gene: 13. The CDR3 is made up of 16 amino acids. The CDR3 is CASSPRGAGGLETQYF. The CDR3 DNA is TGTGCCAGTAGCCCCCGGGGGGCGGGGGGGCTGGAGACCCAGTACTTC.

V is TRBV25-1 and J is TRBJ1-1; perhaps TRBD1 as D (5 bases). This CDR3 contains 13 residues. V was pared by 5 bases and J by 6 bases, with 13 bases between. Germline V gene sequence: CDR1 MGHDK, CDR2 SYGVNS. This CDR3 reads CASSPGVRAEAFF. The CDR3 DNA reads TGTGCCAGCAGTCCGGGGGTCCGGGCTGAAGCTTTCTTT.

The chain carries TRBV4-1 and TRBJ1-4; TRBD1 agrees at 9 bases. J gave up 8 bases and V 3 bases, and 7 bases lay outside the gene matches. Germline lookup yields CDR1 MGHRA and CDR2 YSYEKL. The CDR3 contains 15 residues. CDR3 in DNA: TGCGCCAGCAGCCACACCACCGGGACAGGGGAAAAACTGTTTTTT. This translates into CASSHTTGTGEKLFF.